The present TCR beta chain was sequenced within a study of shared clonotypes between healthy human individuals. The assay was immunoSEQ multiplex PCR, and TCRdb's table has in-frame clones only and misses some. The table includes around 690,000 clones, 90% detected once. This sequence originates from a young man in good health. Some clones in this sample may be carry-over from other donors' samples. The sequenced sample consisted of memory CD8+ T cells from PBMCs. As to subset: CD45RO+ cells pooled with CCR7-negative TemRA cells.

The CDR3 loop is CAWSPTSGSTDTQYF. CDR3 in DNA: TGTGCCTGGAGCCCGACTAGCGGTAGCACAGATACGCAGTATTTT. This chain uses TRBV30 with TRBJ2-3; TRBD2 matches 9 bases. The trim removed 3 bases at V and 0 bases at J, leaving 4 bases unmatched. CDR3 length: 15 amino acids. Germline V gene data show CDR1 as GTSNPN and CDR2 as SVGIG (reference sequence).